Presented here are 6 T cell receptor beta chains from one specimen sequenced in a study of cytomegalovirus exposure and HLA in healthy donors. Use of 60 Vbeta and 13 Jbeta primers characterized the PCR. Produced via immunoSEQ multiplex PCR; TCRdb's table is partial and in-frame only. The specimen's table records about 88,000 clones. Sequencing was carried out using PBMCs. These receptors came from a girl aged 10 to 17 in good health and CMV-seropositive.

The DNA for the CDR3 is TGTGCCAGCAGTGAAAGTCTAGCGGACTACAATGAGCAGTTCTTC. As protein: CASSESLADYNEQFF. This chain uses TRBV2 with TRBJ2-1; TRBD2 matches at 7 bases. Germline lookup yields CDR1 SNHLY and CDR2 FYNNEI. The CDR3 sequence is 15 residues long. With V trimmed by 2 bases and J by 3 bases, 4 bases remained unmatched.

The chain uses TRBV4-1 and TRBJ2-7, with 8 bases matching TRBD1. From germline, CDR1 is MGHRA and CDR2 YSYEKL. Trimming removed 2 bases from V and 0 bases from J; junction bases left unmatched: 3. The CDR3 is 15 amino acids. CDR3 sequence: CASSQSQGGSYEQYF. The CDR3 DNA sequence: TGCGCCAGCAGCCAATCACAGGGGGGCTCCTACGAGCAGTACTTC.

This chain joins TRBV4-1 and TRBJ1-1; D gene uncertain. CDR1 and CDR2 (germline): MGHRA, YSYEKL. The CDR3 has 18 amino acids. V gave up 1 base and J gave up 1 base, with 19 bases separating them. The DNA for the CDR3 is TGCGCCAGCAGCCAAGCAACGGGAGCCTCGGCCGGGAACACTGAAGCTTTCTTT. This sequence encodes CASSQATGASAGNTEAFF.

Comment on this clone: This same CDR3 is encoded by further DNA sequences in the sample. The chain has TRBV4-3 and TRBJ2-7; tentatively, D is TRBD2 (5 bases). Germline V gene data show CDR1 as LGHNA and CDR2 as YSLEER. The CDR3 has 15 amino acids. The V gene lost 1 base and the J gene lost 5 bases, with 15 bases spanning the gap. This CDR3 is CASSQALTGSDEQYF. The DNA of the CDR3 is TGCGCCAGCAGCCAAGCTCTCACGGGGAGCGACGAGCAGTACTTC.

The chain carries TRBV4-1 and TRBJ1-5, with 8 bases fitting TRBD1. This CDR3 spans 16 amino acids. V lost 1 base and J lost 0; bases outside the gene matches: 2. Germline CDR1 reads MGHRA; CDR2 reads YSYEKL. Here the CDR3 reads CASSQVQGDSNQPQHF. The CDR3 region has the DNA TGCGCCAGCAGCCAAGTACAGGGGGATAGCAATCAGCCCCAGCATTTT.

This chain connects TRBV6-5 to TRBJ2-7, with 7 bases that match TRBD1. The germline V gene has CDR1 MNHEY and CDR2 SVGAGI. Losses at the gene ends were 4 bases for V and 1 base for J; bases not matched to a gene: 4. The CDR3 contains 14 residues. CDR3 residues: CASSFSGQSYEQYF. The CDR3 DNA sequence: TGTGCCAGCAGTTTTTCGGGACAGTCCTACGAGCAGTACTTC.